These T cell receptor beta chains were read from a single sample in a study of technical replicates of blood from a handful of donors. Sequencing used immunoSEQ multiplex PCR; TCRdb keeps in-frame clones, though not all of them. The profile covers about 88,000 clones, with approximately 95% appearing a single time and around 0.36% taken by the ten largest. The sample was T cells isolated from PBMCs. These receptors all come from a human donor in good health. CDR3s include the opening cysteine and the closing phenylalanine or tryptophan. The order of the fields is J gene, V gene, D gene, clone size, CDR3 DNA, CDR3 protein. A D gene is named only where the DNA matches it firmly. Only part of the rows carry a size: once, few, many, or a class if the clone is expanded.

>TRBJ2-1|TRBV30|.|.
TGTGCCTGGAGTGGACTGTCGCTACATGAGCAGTTCTTC
CAWSGLSLHEQFF
>TRBJ2-7|TRBV5-5|TRBD1|.
TGTGCCAGCAGCTTGTATCTTGGGACAGACCAATACGAGCAGTACTTC
CASSLYLGTDQYEQYF
>TRBJ2-7|TRBV5-1|TRBD2|.
TGCGCCAGCAGCGATGGACTAGCGGTAAGATCTAGCTCCTACGAGCAGTACTTC
CASSDGLAVRSSSYEQYF
>TRBJ2-3|TRBV4-1|TRBD2|.
TGCGCCAGCAGCCAAGATCAACTAGCGGGAGTAGCAGATACGCAGTATTTT
CASSQDQLAGVADTQYF
>TRBJ2-5|TRBV2|TRBD1|.
TGTGCCAGCATCCGGGACAGTCAAGAGACCCAGTACTTC
CASIRDSQETQYF
>TRBJ2-5|TRBV6-5|.|.
TGTGCCAGCAGTTACAGACAGAACATGTACCAAGAGGCCCAGTACTTC
CASSYRQNMYQEAQYF
>TRBJ1-1|TRBV10-3|TRBD1|.
TGTGCCATCAGCCTCGGGACAGGGGGCACTGAAGCTTTCTTT
CAISLGTGGTEAFF
>TRBJ1-5|TRBV28|.|.
TGTGCCAGCAGTTATCCTGACAGGTATCAGCCCCAGCATTTT
CASSYPDRYQPQHF
>TRBJ2-3|TRBV6-5|.|.
TGTGCCAGCAGTTACTCCGGGACTAGCACAGATACGCAGTATTTT
CASSYSGTSTDTQYF
>TRBJ1-1|TRBV5-4|.|once
TGTGCCAGCACCTTGGGAGGGAACACTGAAGCTTTCTTT
CASTLGGNTEAFF
>TRBJ1-1|TRBV7-9|.|.
TGTGCCGGATTGACAAACACTGAAGCTTTCTTT
CAGLTNTEAFF
>TRBJ2-7|TRBV28|.|.
TGTGCCAGCAGTTTATCTTGGCAGGGAGGACACGAGCAGTACTTC
CASSLSWQGGHEQYF
>TRBJ2-5|TRBV5-1|.|.
TGCGCCAGCAGCAGGACACCCCAAGAGACCCAGTACTTC
CASSRTPQETQYF
>TRBJ2-2|TRBV6-6|.|.
TGTGCCAGCAGTTACTCGCAGCGCGGGGAGCTGTTTTTT
CASSYSQRGELFF
>TRBJ2-7|TRBV9|.|.
TGTGCCAGCAGCGGGGGGACATTGGGGCCCGAGCAGTACTTC
CASSGGTLGPEQYF
>TRBJ1-1|TRBV19|.|.
TGTGCCAGTAGTCCCCCTACCGGTGAAGCTTTCTTT
CASSPPTGEAFF
>TRBJ2-1|TRBV7-3|TRBD1|.
TGTGCCAGCAGCTTAACACCGACAGGGGGCCCGCATGAGCAGTTCTTC
CASSLTPTGGPHEQFF
>TRBJ1-4|TRBV11-3|TRBD1|.
TGTGCCAGCAGCCTGACAGGGGTAGGAAATGAAAAACTGTTTTTT
CASSLTGVGNEKLFF
>TRBJ2-1|TRBV6-4|TRBD1|once
TGTGCCAGCAGTTTTTTGACAGGGGAAAGGGATGAGCAGTTCTTC
CASSFLTGERDEQFF
>TRBJ1-2|TRBV6-1|.|.
TGTGCCAGCTTTGAGTTTAGGGCAGGGAACTATGGCTACACCTTC
CASFEFRAGNYGYTF
>TRBJ2-5|TRBV7-7|.|once
TGTGCTAGCAGCTTAGCAAGGAGCGAGTGGGAGACCCAGTACTTC
CASSLARSEWETQYF
>TRBJ2-1|TRBV5-6|TRBD2|.
TGTGCCAGCAGCCCACTACTAGCGGGGGGGAGCTCCTACAATGAGCAGTTCTTC
CASSPLLAGGSSYNEQFF
>TRBJ2-3|TRBV7-9|TRBD2|.
TGTGCCAGCAGCTTATTAGCGGGAGTAGGGTCTGCAGATACGCAGTATTTT
CASSLLAGVGSADTQYF
>TRBJ1-2|TRBV6-1|TRBD1|.
TGTGCCAGCAGTGAGTGGACAGGGAAGGACTATGGCTACACCTTC
CASSEWTGKDYGYTF
>TRBJ1-5|TRBV14|.|.
TGTGCCAGCAGCCAACGCGGGTTTCAGCCCCAGCATTTT
CASSQRGFQPQHF
>TRBJ2-5|TRBV7-2|.|.
TGTGCCAGCAGCCACACACAGACCCAGTACTTC
CASSHTQTQYF
>TRBJ2-5|TRBV7-9|.|.
TGTGCCAGCAACGTAAGGGGGACCCAAGAGACCCAGTACTTC
CASNVRGTQETQYF
>TRBJ2-1|TRBV4-3|TRBD2|.
TGCGCCAGCAGCCAAGATAGGCTAGCGGAAATCAATGAGCAGTTCTTC
CASSQDRLAEINEQFF
>TRBJ2-7|TRBV6-1|.|.
TGTGCCTCAACAAACGGAGGGTATTCCTACGAGCAGTACTTC
CASTNGGYSYEQYF
>TRBJ2-7|TRBV10-2|.|.
TGCGCCAGCAGTGAGTCGACCGGAGGGGAGCAGTACTTC
CASSESTGGEQYF
>TRBJ2-3|TRBV7-3|.|.
TGTGCCAGCAGCTTAACCCGTGCTAGTGATACGCAGTATTTT
CASSLTRASDTQYF
>TRBJ2-7|TRBV18|.|.
TGTGCCAGCTCACCTAGCGGCTCCTACGAGCAGTACTTC
CASSPSGSYEQYF
>TRBJ2-7|TRBV7-9|TRBD2|.
TGTGCCAGCAGCGGGGGGGGTGAGCAGTACTTC
CASSGGGEQYF
>TRBJ2-3|TRBV28|TRBD2|.
TGTGCCAGCAGTTTGACAGCGGGAGGACCCACAGATACGCAGTATTTT
CASSLTAGGPTDTQYF
>TRBJ1-2|TRBV19|TRBD1|once
TGTGCCAGTAGTATAGTCGAGGGGGCGAACTATGGCTACACCTTC
CASSIVEGANYGYTF